This passage covers 11 T cell receptor beta chains from one sample sequenced in a study of OX40 agonist ivuxolimab in advanced cancers. The method was immunoSEQ multiplex PCR; TCRdb's version includes in-frame clones alone and lacks a portion of them. In the table there are some 140,000 clones, roughly 91% of which are singletons. The input for sequencing was CD4+ or CD8+ T cells sorted from blood, taken in a trial of the OX40 agonist ivuxolimab. The receptors originated from an adult with an advanced solid tumor such as melanoma, head and neck, liver or kidney cancer.

The chain employs TRBV5-6 and TRBJ1-2, with 7 bases matching TRBD1. The CDR3 loop spans 14 amino acids. In germline, CDR1 is SGHDT, CDR2 YYEEEE. V lost 4 bases to trimming and J lost 4 bases; unmatched junction nucleotides: 7. The CDR3 DNA is TGTGCCAGCAGCATTGACAGGGTTAGCTATGGCTACACCTTC. This translates into CASSIDRVSYGYTF.

Of note for this clone: Additional DNA sequences in this sample encode the identical CDR3. The chain uses TRBV5-1 and TRBJ2-5; 11 nucleotides agree with TRBD2. Germline CDR1 reads SGHRS; CDR2 reads YFSETQ. With 0 bases clipped from V and 5 bases from J, the junction kept 6 bases outside the gene matches. There are 16 residues in the CDR3. CDR3 in DNA: TGCGCCAGCAGCTTGGAGGTAGCGGGGGGGTGGGAGACCCAGTACTTC. Protein sequence: CASSLEVAGGWETQYF.

The chain couples TRBV11-2 to TRBJ1-1, with D perhaps matching TRBD1 (6 bases). V lost 4 bases and J 6 bases, leaving 24 bases between the germline ends. This CDR3 has 17 residues. CDR1 and CDR2 (germline): SGHAT, FQNNGV. The chain's CDR3 is CASSSKPTHYREAEAFF. The CDR3 bases are TGTGCCAGCAGCTCTAAGCCGACACATTACAGGGAGGCTGAAGCTTTCTTT. The full variable domain, with the rest looked up from reference TRBV11-2 and TRBJ1-1, is EAGVAQSPRYKIIEKRQSVAFWCNPISGHATLYWYQQILGQGPKLLIQFQNNGVVDDSQLPKDRFSAERLKGVDSTLKIQPAKLEDSAVYLCASSSKPTHYREAEAFFGQGTRLTVV.

This clone was counted a single time. The V call is TRBV18, the J call TRBJ2-3; 11 bases agree with TRBD2. J was trimmed by 2 bases and V by 5 bases; bases with no gene match: 9. The germline V gene has CDR1 KGHSH and CDR2 LQKENI. The CDR3 length is 17 residues. The CDR3 coding sequence is TGTGCCAGCTCATTGGGGACTAGCGGCCAAATCACAGATACGCAGTATTTT. Protein sequence: CASSLGTSGQITDTQYF.

The rearrangement uses TRBV6-6 and TRBJ1-3, with a possible D match to TRBD1 (6 bases). Germline lookup yields CDR1 MNHNY and CDR2 SVGAGI (reference sequence). The CDR3 extends over 16 amino acids. Trimming took off 5 bases at V and 0 bases at J, with 14 bases between the two ends. Here the CDR3 reads CASSPRGGLSGNTIYF. The CDR3 region has the DNA TGTGCCAGCAGTCCTCGTGGGGGCCTCTCTGGAAACACCATATATTTT.

About this clone itself: Other DNA sequences within the sample encode an identical CDR3. J is TRBJ1-2 and V is TRBV7-9, with 9 bases that match TRBD1. The germline V gene has CDR1 SEHNR and CDR2 FQNEAQ (reference sequence). Germline trimming cut 5 bases from V and 0 bases from J; bases unmatched to any gene: 4. The length of the CDR3 is 15 residues. This CDR3 reads CASSLGQGPNYGYTF. The CDR3 DNA reads as TGTGCCAGCAGCCTCGGACAGGGGCCTAACTATGGCTACACCTTC.

The V gene is TRBV30, the J gene TRBJ1-6; D gene uncertain. The CDR3 contains 12 residues. Trimming removed 8 bases from V and 0 bases from J, with 5 bases in between. From germline, CDR1 is GTSNPN and CDR2 SVGIG (reference sequence). DNA for the CDR3: TGTGCCCACAGCTCCTATAATTCACCCCTCCACTTT. It translates to CAHSSYNSPLHF.

The rearrangement joins TRBV7-6 to TRBJ1-4; TRBD1 is a possible D gene (5 bases). V was cut by 5 bases and J by 5 bases, with 18 bases left in between. Germline V gene lookup returns CDR1 SGHVS and CDR2 FNYEAQ. CDR3 length: 16 residues. The CDR3 here is CASSRDGTDRNEKLFF. The CDR3, as DNA: TGTGCCAGCAGCCGGGACGGCACAGATCGCAATGAAAAACTGTTTTTT.

The count of this clone is one. This sequence joins TRBV7-2 and TRBJ1-5; no clear D gene. Trimming took off 2 bases at V and 1 base at J, with 15 bases between the two ends. The CDR3 length is 17 residues. Germline V gives CDR1 SGHTA, CDR2 FQGNSA. This CDR3 reads CASSLIGVGWSNQPQHF. The CDR3 nucleotides are TGTGCCAGCAGCTTAATCGGCGTCGGGTGGAGCAATCAGCCCCAGCATTTT.

The gene calls are TRBV30 and TRBJ2-1, with no clear D. Between the trimmed V and J ends, which lost 3 bases and 10 bases, there was a span of 13 bases. The CDR3 loop spans 12 amino acids. From germline, CDR1 is GTSNPN and CDR2 SVGIG (reference sequence). CDR3 nucleotide sequence: TGTGCCTGGAGCGTCCACTTGGACGAGCAGTTCTTC. It translates to CAWSVHLDEQFF.

The CDR3: CASQGRGTGELFF. The CDR3 bases are TGTGCCAGCCAGGGAAGGGGCACCGGGGAGCTGTTTTTT. The rearrangement joins TRBV7-3 to TRBJ2-2; D might be TRBD1 (5 bases). From germline, CDR1 is SGHTA and CDR2 FQGTGA. This CDR3 has 13 residues. Trimming left V 8 bases short and J 4 bases short, with 11 bases between.